This T cell receptor (beta chain) was profiled in a study of Graves' ophthalmopathy and Graves' hyperthyroidism. This CDR3 has 14 residues. The germline V gene encodes CDR1 SEHNR and CDR2 FQNEAQ (reference sequence). Trimming shortened V by 5 bases and J by 0 bases, and 11 bases separated the two germline ends. This clonotype was detected ten times or more. Amplified material comprised TCR beta CDR3 regions derived from RNA transcripts. A first-round RT-PCR used HTBI primers, followed by a second-round multiplex PCR. TCRdb processed the multiplex PCR reads anew with MiXCR; each CDR3 protein has one entry. The sample shows 650,000 to 900,000 distinct CDR3 sequences, roughly 41% of them seen only once.

This sequence joins TRBV7-9 and TRBJ2-7; TRBD1 or TRBD2 may be the D gene (5 bases each). The source material was peripheral blood. This clonotype was sampled from an adult man with Graves' ophthalmopathy. CDR3 amino acids: CASSRMGRSYEQYF. Written as DNA, the CDR3 is TGTGCCAGCAGCCGAATGGGACGCTCCTACGAGCAGTACTTC.